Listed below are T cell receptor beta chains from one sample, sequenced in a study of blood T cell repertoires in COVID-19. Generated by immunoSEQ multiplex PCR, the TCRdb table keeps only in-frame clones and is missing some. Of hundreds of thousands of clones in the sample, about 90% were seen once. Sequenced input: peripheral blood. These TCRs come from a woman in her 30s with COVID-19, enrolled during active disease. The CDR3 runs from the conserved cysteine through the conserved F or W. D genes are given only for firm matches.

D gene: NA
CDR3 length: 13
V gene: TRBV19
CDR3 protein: CASSGGGNQPQHF

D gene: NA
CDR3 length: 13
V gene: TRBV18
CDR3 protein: CASSPPLYTEAFF

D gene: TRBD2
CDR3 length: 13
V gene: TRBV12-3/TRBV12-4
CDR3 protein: CASSGLAPETQYF

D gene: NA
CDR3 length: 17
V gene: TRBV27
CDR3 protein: CASKSGTGVRGFNEQFF

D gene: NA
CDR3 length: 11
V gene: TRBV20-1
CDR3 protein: CSASINTEAFF

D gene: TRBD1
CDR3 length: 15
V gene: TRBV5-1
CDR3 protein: CASSLWDRMNTEAFF

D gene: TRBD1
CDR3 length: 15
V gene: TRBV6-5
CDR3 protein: CASSFDRGRGTEAFF

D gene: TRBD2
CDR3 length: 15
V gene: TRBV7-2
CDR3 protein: CASSLTSGYQETQYF

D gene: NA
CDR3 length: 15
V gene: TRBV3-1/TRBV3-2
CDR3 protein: CASSQDALVVDEQFF

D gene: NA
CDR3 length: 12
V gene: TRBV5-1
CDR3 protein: CASSSQGAEAFF

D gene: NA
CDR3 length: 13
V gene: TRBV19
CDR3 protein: CASSIPRAGGYTF

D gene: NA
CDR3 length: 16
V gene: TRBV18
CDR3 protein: CASSPLILARDTEAFF